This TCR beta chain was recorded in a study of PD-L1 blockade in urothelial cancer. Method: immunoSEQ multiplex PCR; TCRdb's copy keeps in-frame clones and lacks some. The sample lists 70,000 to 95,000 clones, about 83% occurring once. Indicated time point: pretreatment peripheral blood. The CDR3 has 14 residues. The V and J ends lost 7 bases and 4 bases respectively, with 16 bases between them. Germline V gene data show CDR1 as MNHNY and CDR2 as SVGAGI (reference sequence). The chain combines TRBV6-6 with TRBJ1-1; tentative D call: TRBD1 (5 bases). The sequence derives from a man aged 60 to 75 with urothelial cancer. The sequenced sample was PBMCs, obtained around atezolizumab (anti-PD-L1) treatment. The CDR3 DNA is TGTGCCAGCACCCAAGGGCAGGGCTCCACTGAAGCTTTCTTT. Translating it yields CASTQGQGSTEAFF.